One and the same sample provided the 2 T cell receptor beta chains below, sequenced in a study of neurological immune-mediated disorders. TCRdb used MiXCR to reprocess the 5' RACE reads, holding one entry per CDR3 protein. This table holds tens of thousands of distinct CDR3 sequences, less than 2% found once. Sequenced: PBMCs. The receptors come from a woman aged 40 to 50 with multiple sclerosis.

This clonotype was observed many times. V gene TRBV5-1 combines with J gene TRBJ2-7; 9 positions match TRBD1. Germline V gene sequence: CDR1 SGHRS, CDR2 YFSETQ. With 0 bases clipped from V and 5 bases from J, the junction kept 12 bases outside the gene matches. The CDR3 is 17 amino acids. The CDR3 nucleotides read TGCGCCAGCAGCTTGGGTACTGGGACAGGGATTGGCCACGAGCAGTACTTC. It codes for CASSLGTGTGIGHEQYF.

There are many counts of this clonotype. The V and J genes are TRBV4-1 and TRBJ1-2; D gene unclear. The germline CDR1 and CDR2 sequences are MGHRA and YSYEKL. V lost 0 bases, J lost 0 bases, and 8 bases lay in between. This CDR3 has 15 amino acids. In nucleotides, the CDR3 is TGCGCCAGCAGCCAAGATCGGGTGGCTAACTATGGCTACACCTTC. It is translated as CASSQDRVANYGYTF.